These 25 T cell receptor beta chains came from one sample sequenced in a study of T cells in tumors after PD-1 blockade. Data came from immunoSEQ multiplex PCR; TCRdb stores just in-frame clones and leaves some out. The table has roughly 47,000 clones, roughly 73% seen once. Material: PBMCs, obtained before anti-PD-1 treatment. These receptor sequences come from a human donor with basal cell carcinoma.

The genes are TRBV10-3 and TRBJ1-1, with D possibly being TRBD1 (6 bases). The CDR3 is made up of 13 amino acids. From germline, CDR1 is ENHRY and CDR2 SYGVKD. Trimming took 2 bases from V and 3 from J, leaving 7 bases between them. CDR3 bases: TGTGCCATCAGTGAGGCAGGGGACACTGAAGCTTTCTTT. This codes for CAISEAGDTEAFF.

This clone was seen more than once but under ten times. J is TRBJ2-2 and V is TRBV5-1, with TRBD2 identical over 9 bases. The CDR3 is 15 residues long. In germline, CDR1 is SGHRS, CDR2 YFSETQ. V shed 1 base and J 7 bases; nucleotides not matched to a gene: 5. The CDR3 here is CASSLLAGADGELFF. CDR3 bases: TGCGCCAGCAGCTTGTTAGCGGGAGCGGACGGGGAGCTGTTTTTT.

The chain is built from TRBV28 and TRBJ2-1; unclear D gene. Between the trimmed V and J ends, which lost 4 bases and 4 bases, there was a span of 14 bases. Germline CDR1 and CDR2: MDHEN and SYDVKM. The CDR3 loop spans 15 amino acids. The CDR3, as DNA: TGTGCCAGCAGTTCCACTTTAGGAGCATACAATGAGCAGTTCTTC. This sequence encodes CASSSTLGAYNEQFF.

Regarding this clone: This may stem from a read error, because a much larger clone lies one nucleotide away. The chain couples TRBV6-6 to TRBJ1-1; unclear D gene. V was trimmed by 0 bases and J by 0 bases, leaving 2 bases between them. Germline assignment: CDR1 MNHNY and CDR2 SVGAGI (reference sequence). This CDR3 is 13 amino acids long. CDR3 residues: CASSYSLNTEAFF. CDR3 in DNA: TGTGCCAGCAGTTACTCCTTGAACACTGAAGCTTTCTTT.

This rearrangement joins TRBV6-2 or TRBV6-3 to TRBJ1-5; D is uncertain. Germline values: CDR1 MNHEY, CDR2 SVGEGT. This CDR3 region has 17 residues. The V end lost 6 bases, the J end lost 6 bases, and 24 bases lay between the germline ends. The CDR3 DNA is TGTGCCAGCAGCCGTCAGTGGACTGCGGAGCCCCGTCAGCCCCAGCATTTT. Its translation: CASSRQWTAEPRQPQHF.

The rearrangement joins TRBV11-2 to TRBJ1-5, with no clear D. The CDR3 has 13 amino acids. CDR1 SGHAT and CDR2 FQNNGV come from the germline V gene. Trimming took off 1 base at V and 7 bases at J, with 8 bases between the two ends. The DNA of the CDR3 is TGTGCCAGCAGCTTAGCTTTGGAACAGCCCCAGCATTTT. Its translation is CASSLALEQPQHF. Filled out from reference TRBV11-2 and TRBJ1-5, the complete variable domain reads EAGVAQSPRYKIIEKRQSVAFWCNPISGHATLYWYQQILGQGPKLLIQFQNNGVVDDSQLPKDRFSAERLKGVDSTLKIQPAKLEDSAVYLCASSLALEQPQHFGDGTRLSIL.

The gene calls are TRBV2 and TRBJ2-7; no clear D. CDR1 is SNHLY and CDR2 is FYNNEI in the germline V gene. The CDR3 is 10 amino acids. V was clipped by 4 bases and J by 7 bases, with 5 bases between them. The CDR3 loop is CASSVTEQYF. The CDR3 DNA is TGTGCCAGCAGTGTTACGGAGCAGTACTTC.

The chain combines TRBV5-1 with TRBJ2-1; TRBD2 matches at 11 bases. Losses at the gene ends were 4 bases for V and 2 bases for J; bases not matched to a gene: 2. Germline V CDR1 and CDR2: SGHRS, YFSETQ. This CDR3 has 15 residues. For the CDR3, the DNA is TGCGCCAGCAGCCCGGGACTAGCGGCCTACAATGAGCAGTTCTTC. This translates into CASSPGLAAYNEQFF.

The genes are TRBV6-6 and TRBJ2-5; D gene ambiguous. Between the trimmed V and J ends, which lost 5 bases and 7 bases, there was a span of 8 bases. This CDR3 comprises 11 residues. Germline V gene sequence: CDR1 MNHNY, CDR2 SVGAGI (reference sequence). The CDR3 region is CASSPPGTQYF. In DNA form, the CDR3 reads TGTGCCAGCAGTCCACCGGGGACCCAGTACTTC.

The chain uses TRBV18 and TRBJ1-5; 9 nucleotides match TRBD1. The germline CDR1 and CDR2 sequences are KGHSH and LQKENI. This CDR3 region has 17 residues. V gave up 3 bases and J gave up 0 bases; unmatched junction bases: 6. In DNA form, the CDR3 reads TGTGCCAGCTCACCTCTCGGGACAGGGAATAGCAATCAGCCCCAGCATTTT. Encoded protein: CASSPLGTGNSNQPQHF.

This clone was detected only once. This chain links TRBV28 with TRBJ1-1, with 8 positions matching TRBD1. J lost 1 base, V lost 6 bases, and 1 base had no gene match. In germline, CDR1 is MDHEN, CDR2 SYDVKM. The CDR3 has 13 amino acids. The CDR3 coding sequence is TGTGCCAGCAGCACAGGGGGGAACACTGAAGCTTTCTTT. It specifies CASSTGGNTEAFF.

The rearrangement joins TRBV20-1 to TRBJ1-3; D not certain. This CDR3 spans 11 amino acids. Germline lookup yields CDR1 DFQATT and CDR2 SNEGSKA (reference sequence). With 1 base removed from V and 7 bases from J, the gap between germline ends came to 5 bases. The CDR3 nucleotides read TGCAGTGCTAGAGGGCCTAACACCATATATTTT. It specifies CSARGPNTIYF.

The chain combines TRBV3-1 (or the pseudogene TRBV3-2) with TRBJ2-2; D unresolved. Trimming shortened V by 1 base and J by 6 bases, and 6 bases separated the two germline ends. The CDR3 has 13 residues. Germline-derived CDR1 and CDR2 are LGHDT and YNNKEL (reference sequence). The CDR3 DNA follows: TGTGCCAGCAGCCAAGCTGGGGCCGGGGAGCTGTTTTTT. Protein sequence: CASSQAGAGELFF.

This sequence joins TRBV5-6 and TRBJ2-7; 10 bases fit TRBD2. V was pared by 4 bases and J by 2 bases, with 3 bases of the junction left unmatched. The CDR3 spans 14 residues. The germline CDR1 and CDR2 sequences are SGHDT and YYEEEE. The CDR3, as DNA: TGTGCCAGCAGCGCCGGGACTAGCGCCTACGAGCAGTACTTC. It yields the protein CASSAGTSAYEQYF.

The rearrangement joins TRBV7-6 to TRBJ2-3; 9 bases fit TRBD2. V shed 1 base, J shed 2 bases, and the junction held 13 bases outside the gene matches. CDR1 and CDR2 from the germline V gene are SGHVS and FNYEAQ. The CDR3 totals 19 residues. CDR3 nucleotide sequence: TGTGCCAGCAGCTTAGTCTCCCAGCTAGCGGGGCCTAACACAGATACGCAGTATTTT. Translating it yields CASSLVSQLAGPNTDTQYF.

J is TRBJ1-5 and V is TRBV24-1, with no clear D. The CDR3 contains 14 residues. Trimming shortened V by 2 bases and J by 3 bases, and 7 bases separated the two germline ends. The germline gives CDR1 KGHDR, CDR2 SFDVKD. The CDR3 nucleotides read TGTGCCACCAGTGATTCTAGGGACAATCAGCCCCAGCATTTT. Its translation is CATSDSRDNQPQHF.

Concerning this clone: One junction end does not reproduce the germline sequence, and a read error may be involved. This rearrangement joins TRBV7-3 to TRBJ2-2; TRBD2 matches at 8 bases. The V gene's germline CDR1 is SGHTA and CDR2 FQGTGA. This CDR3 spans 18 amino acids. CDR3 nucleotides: TGTGCCAGCAGATTAACTTCCGGACTAGCTGCGAACACCGGGGAGCTGTTTTTT. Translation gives CASRLTSGLAANTGELFF.

The CDR3 sequence: CAWGQGSYEQYF. DNA for the CDR3: TGTGCCTGGGGACAGGGCAGCTACGAGCAGTACTTC. The rearrangement links TRBV30 to TRBJ2-7, with 8 bases identical to TRBD1. The CDR3 totals 12 residues. Germline V gene sequence: CDR1 GTSNPN, CDR2 SVGIG (reference sequence). With 5 bases clipped from V and 3 bases from J, the junction kept 3 bases outside the gene matches.

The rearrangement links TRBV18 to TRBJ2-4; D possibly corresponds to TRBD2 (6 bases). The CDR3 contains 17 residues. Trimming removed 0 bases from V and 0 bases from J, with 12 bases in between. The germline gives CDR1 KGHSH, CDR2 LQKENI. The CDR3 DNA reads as TGTGCCAGCTCACCACCGATCGGGGGAGAAGCCAAAAACATTCAGTACTTC. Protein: CASSPPIGGEAKNIQYF.

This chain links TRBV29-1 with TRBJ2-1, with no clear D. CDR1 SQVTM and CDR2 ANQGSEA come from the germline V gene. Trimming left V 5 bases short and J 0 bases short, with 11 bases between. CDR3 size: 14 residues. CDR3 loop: CSVYWISSYNEQFF. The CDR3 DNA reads TGCAGCGTTTACTGGATAAGCTCCTACAATGAGCAGTTCTTC.

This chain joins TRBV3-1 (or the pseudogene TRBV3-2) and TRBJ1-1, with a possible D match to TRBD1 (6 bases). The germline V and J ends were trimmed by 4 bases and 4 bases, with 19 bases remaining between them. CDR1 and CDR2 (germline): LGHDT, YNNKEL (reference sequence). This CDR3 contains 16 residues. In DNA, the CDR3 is TGTGCCAGCAGCCCCCTGGAGGGGGGCACGCGCACTGAAGCTTTCTTT. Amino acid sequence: CASSPLEGGTRTEAFF.

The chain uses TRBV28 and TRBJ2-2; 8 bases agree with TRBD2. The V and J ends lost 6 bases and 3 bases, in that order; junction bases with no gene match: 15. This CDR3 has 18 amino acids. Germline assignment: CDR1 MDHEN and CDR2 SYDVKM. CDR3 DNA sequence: TGTGCCAGCAGGTCTGGCGGTCTCGCGGGAGGTGACACCGGGGAGCTGTTTTTT. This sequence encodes CASRSGGLAGGDTGELFF.

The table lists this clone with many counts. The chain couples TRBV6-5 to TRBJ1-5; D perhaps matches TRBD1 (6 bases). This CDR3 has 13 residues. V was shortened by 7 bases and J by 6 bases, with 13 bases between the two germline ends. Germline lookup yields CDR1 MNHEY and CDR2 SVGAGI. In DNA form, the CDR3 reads TGTGCCAGCAAGGGGGGTAAGGGTCAGCCCCAGCATTTT. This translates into CASKGGKGQPQHF.

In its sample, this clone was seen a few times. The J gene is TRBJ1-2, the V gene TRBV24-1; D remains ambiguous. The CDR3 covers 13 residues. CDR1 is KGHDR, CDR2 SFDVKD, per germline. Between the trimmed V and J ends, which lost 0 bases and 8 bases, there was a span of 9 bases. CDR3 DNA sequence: TGTGCCACCAGTGATTTGCTTTCCAAAGGCTACACCTTC. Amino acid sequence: CATSDLLSKGYTF.

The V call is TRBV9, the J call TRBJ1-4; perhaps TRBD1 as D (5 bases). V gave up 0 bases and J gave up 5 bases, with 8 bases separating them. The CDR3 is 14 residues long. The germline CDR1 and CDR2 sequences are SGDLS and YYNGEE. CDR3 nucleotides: TGTGCCAGCAGCGTAGGGGGACCCAATGAAAAACTGTTTTTT. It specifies CASSVGGPNEKLFF.